Listed below are T cell receptor beta chains from one sample, sequenced in a study of long-term antiretroviral therapy in people with HIV. Produced via immunoSEQ multiplex PCR; TCRdb's table is partial and in-frame only. The repertoire holds about 36,000 clones, roughly 93% seen once, with about 3.6% in the top ten. The material was unsorted PBMCs, obtained 4.1 years after starting antiretroviral therapy. These receptors originate from a woman aged 50 to 60 with HIV. Both conserved end residues are part of each CDR3. Each record gives: clone size, V gene, J gene, D gene, CDR3 DNA, CDR3 protein. The D gene is left open where the match is weak. Only part of the rows carry a size: once, few, many, or a class if the clone is expanded.

NA	TRBV9	TRBJ2-1	NA	TGTGCCAGCAGCCCCCGGGGGACCCACAATGAGCAGTTCTTC	CASSPRGTHNEQFF
NA	TRBV29-1	TRBJ2-5	NA	TGCAGCGTCACGATACAGGGTAGGGGAACCCAGTACTTC	CSVTIQGRGTQYF
NA	TRBV7-8	TRBJ2-1	NA	TGTGCCAGCAGTCTCCGGATTCCTCCCAATGAGCAGTTCTTC	CASSLRIPPNEQFF
NA	TRBV5-1	TRBJ2-3	NA	TGCGCCAGCAGCTTGGAGGGGGGGCGCACAGATACGCAGTATTTT	CASSLEGGRTDTQYF
NA	TRBV10-1	TRBJ2-3	NA	TGCGCCAGCAGTGAGGCGGCTTTGGAGGGCACAGATACGCAGTATTTT	CASSEAALEGTDTQYF
NA	TRBV2	TRBJ1-4	NA	TGTGCCAGCAGTCAGGGGTCAACTAATGAAAAACTGTTTTTT	CASSQGSTNEKLFF
NA	TRBV5-1	TRBJ2-5	TRBD2	TGCGCCAGCAGCCGCCGACTAGCGGGGGAAGAGACCCAGTACTTC	CASSRRLAGEETQYF
NA	TRBV11-1	TRBJ2-7	TRBD1	TGTGCCAGCAGCCCTCCACGAAGGGACAGGGGGTTCAACGAGCAGTACTTC	CASSPPRRDRGFNEQYF
NA	TRBV2	TRBJ2-2	TRBD2	TGTGCCAGGACTATTAGCGGGGGAACCGGGGAGCTGTTTTTT	CARTISGGTGELFF
NA	TRBV27	TRBJ2-7	NA	TGTGCCAGCAGTCCGGTCAACACCCCCTACGAGCAGTACTTC	CASSPVNTPYEQYF
NA	TRBV5-1	TRBJ2-3	NA	TGCGCCAGCAGCCAAGGACGGGGCACAGATACGCAGTATTTT	CASSQGRGTDTQYF
NA	TRBV2	TRBJ2-1	NA	TGTGCCAGCAGTGAAGCTGCCGTCCGCGGTGAGCAGTTCTTC	CASSEAAVRGEQFF
NA	TRBV2	TRBJ1-1	NA	TGTGCCAGCAGTGGATGGACAGTCACTGAAGCTTTCTTT	CASSGWTVTEAFF
NA	TRBV19	TRBJ2-1	TRBD2	TGTGCCAGTAGTGACCAGAGCGGGGGGCCTTACAATGAGCAGTTCTTC	CASSDQSGGPYNEQFF
NA	TRBV4-2	TRBJ2-1	TRBD2	TGTGCCAGCAGGCGCACACTAGCGGGGGGGAATGACAATGAGCAGTTCTTC	CASRRTLAGGNDNEQFF
NA	TRBV7-9	TRBJ1-1	NA	TGTGCCAGCAGGGAAACTGGAACTGGGTCAGGAGCTTTCTTT	CASRETGTGSGAFF
NA	TRBV7-2	TRBJ1-4	NA	TGTGCCAGCAGCTTAAACAGGGCCGTGGGTGAAAAACTGTTTTTT	CASSLNRAVGEKLFF
NA	TRBV19	TRBJ1-5	NA	TGTGCCAGTAGTCTTCAACAGGGTACGGGCAATCAGCCCCAGCATTTT	CASSLQQGTGNQPQHF
NA	TRBV18	TRBJ1-6	TRBD1	TGTGCCAGCTCCACGACAGGGGGCTCTAATTCACCCCTCCACTTT	CASSTTGGSNSPLHF
NA	TRBV18	TRBJ1-3	NA	TGTGCCAGCTCACCGAATCCTACAGGCTCTGGAAACACCATATATTTT	CASSPNPTGSGNTIYF
NA	TRBV2	TRBJ1-6	NA	TGTGCCAGCAGTGTCGGCCTCCTCTCCTATAATTCACCCCTCCACTTT	CASSVGLLSYNSPLHF
once	TRBV10-3	TRBJ2-7	NA	TGTGCCATCAGTCCAGGGACCGGACTCTACGAGCAGTACTTC	CAISPGTGLYEQYF
NA	TRBV30	TRBJ1-4	NA	TGTGCCTGGAGTGATTATTCGGCAACTAATGAAAAACTGTTTTTT	CAWSDYSATNEKLFF
NA	TRBV4-3	TRBJ1-6	NA	TGCGCCAGCAGCCAAGCCACGGGAGGGGGGCGGAATTCACCCCTCCACTTT	CASSQATGGGRNSPLHF
once	TRBV6-4	TRBJ2-2	NA	TGTGCCAGCAGTGACTCCTCAACCGGGGAGCTGTTTTTT	CASSDSSTGELFF
NA	TRBV25-1	TRBJ2-3	NA	TGTGCCAGCAGTGCGTCGGACCGACGCACAGATACGCAGTATTTT	CASSASDRRTDTQYF
NA	TRBV7-9	TRBJ2-7	NA	TGTGCCAGCAGCGAAGTGGGGGGGGCCGGCTACGAGCAGTACTTC	CASSEVGGAGYEQYF
NA	TRBV7-9	TRBJ2-1	NA	TGTGCCAGCAGCCGTTTGCGCAGGACCTACGATGAGCAGTTCTTC	CASSRLRRTYDEQFF
NA	TRBV10-3	TRBJ2-1	NA	TGTGCCATCAGTGAGGGTAAGGGCCTCGGAGGGTCGGGTGAGCAGTTCTTC	CAISEGKGLGGSGEQFF
NA	TRBV13	TRBJ1-2	NA	TGTGCCAGCAGGCGAAGGGGACGGGGAAACTATGGCTACACCTTC	CASRRRGRGNYGYTF
NA	TRBV4-1	TRBJ1-3	NA	TGCGCCAGCAGCCCATCAGGGTTAATCTCTGGAAACACCATATATTTT	CASSPSGLISGNTIYF
NA	TRBV6-4	TRBJ1-1	NA	TGTGCCAGCAGTACTACCGGGGGGAACACTGAAGCTTTCTTT	CASSTTGGNTEAFF
NA	TRBV5-6	TRBJ2-7	NA	TGTGCCAGCAGCTTGGTAGTAGGGACCGAGCAGTACTTC	CASSLVVGTEQYF
NA	TRBV15	TRBJ1-1	NA	TGTGCCACCAGCAGAGAACTATACACTGAAGCTTTCTTT	CATSRELYTEAFF
NA	TRBV23-1	TRBJ1-1	NA	TGCGCCAGCAGGCCCCCCAGGGTTGAAGCTTTCTTT	CASRPPRVEAFF
once	TRBV5-8	TRBJ1-5	NA	TGTGCCAGCAGCTTCGGGCGTCAGCCCCAGCATTTT	CASSFGRQPQHF
once	TRBV19	TRBJ2-4	TRBD1	TGTGCCAGTAGCCCAACAGGGGCTCGGGACATTCAGTACTTC	CASSPTGARDIQYF
NA	TRBV11-3	TRBJ2-1	NA	TGTGCCAGCAGCTCGACCGTTTCCTACAATGAGCAGTTCTTC	CASSSTVSYNEQFF
NA	TRBV5-1	TRBJ1-3	NA	TGCGCCAGCAGCCTGACACTTTCCTCTGGAAACACCATATATTTT	CASSLTLSSGNTIYF
NA	TRBV7-2	TRBJ2-1	TRBD1	TGTGCCAGCAGCTTCGGACAGGGGAAGGCGTTCTTC	CASSFGQGKAFF
NA	TRBV2	TRBJ2-3	NA	TGTGCCAGCAGCCGCCCGAGGGATACGCAGTATTTT	CASSRPRDTQYF
NA	TRBV7-7	TRBJ2-7	TRBD2	TGTGCTAGCAGCCCCGGTTGGGGGGTCGGGGGGACCTACGAGCAGTACTTC	CASSPGWGVGGTYEQYF
once	TRBV6-5	TRBJ2-5	NA	TGTGCCAGCAGTTACGCCCGGTTGGAGACCCAGTACTTC	CASSYARLETQYF
NA	TRBV2	TRBJ1-4	TRBD1	TGTGCCAGCAGTGGGGCCCCGGACAGGCCTAATGAAAAACTGTTTTTT	CASSGAPDRPNEKLFF
NA	TRBV6-6	TRBJ2-7	NA	TGTGCCAGCAGGGATGGACAGAGCTCCTACGAGCAGTACTTC	CASRDGQSSYEQYF